This T cell receptor beta chain was captured in a study of PD-1 blockade in classical Hodgkin lymphoma. This clone was seen a single time. CDR1 is GTSNPN, CDR2 SVGIG, per germline (reference sequence). V lost 0 bases and J lost 1, with 9 bases in between. The CDR3 contains 15 residues. The time point: cycle 4 day 1 (C4D1), after 5 to 7 weeks of nivolumab. Relapse after autologous stem cell transplantation occurred in every patient, and brentuximab vedotin exposure varied. Data came from immunoSEQ multiplex PCR; TCRdb stores just in-frame clones and leaves some out. Of 23,000 or so clones listed, around 85% are singletons.

The sample was peripheral blood mononuclear cells (PBMCs), taken before the fourth cycle of nivolumab. This receptor was identified in a human donor with classical Hodgkin lymphoma. The J gene is TRBJ2-2, the V gene TRBV30, with a possible D match to TRBD1 (6 bases). In DNA form, the CDR3 reads TGTGCCTGGAGTGTACCCAGGGGGAACACCGGGGAGCTGTTTTTT. Translation gives CAWSVPRGNTGELFF. The entire variable domain, with the rest obtained from reference TRBV30 and TRBJ2-2, is as follows: SQTIHQWPATLVQPVGSPLSLECTVEGTSNPNLYWYRQAAGRGLQLLFYSVGIGQISSEVPQNLSASRPQDRQFILSSKKLLLSDSGFYLCAWSVPRGNTGELFFGEGSRLTVL.